Only a few counts were recorded for the clone carrying this T cell receptor beta chain. The source of the sample is a study of blood T cell repertoires in COVID-19. Study-level background: Whether acute or convalescent, the COVID-19 samples came from the United States, Italy and Spain. T cells, B-cell-depleted T cells, or PBMCs provided the cDNA or gDNA that served as material.

CDR1 and CDR2 (germline): SGHKS, YYEKEE (reference sequence). J was trimmed by 2 bases and V by 0 bases; bases with no gene match: 2. CDR3 length equals 14 residues. Under the authors' procedure: Scientists estimated how many nucleated cells there were by amplifying reference gene primers. Assay used: immunoSEQ multiplex PCR; TCRdb lists only in-frame clones, some missing. V and J calls and clone size come straight from that table; D and trimming were deduced from the DNA. Found here are some 190,000 clones, roughly four fifths of them singletons; the top ten hold approximately 11%. The receptor was isolated from a woman between 40 and 50 years old with COVID-19, enrolled during active disease. The sample consisted of peripheral blood. The rearrangement joins TRBV5-5 to TRBJ2-7, with 7 bases lining up with TRBD1. Here the CDR3 DNA reads TGTGCCAGCAGCTTGGCTGGGACAGCCTACGAGCAGTACTTC. It yields the protein CASSLAGTAYEQYF.